This T cell receptor beta chain was sequenced for a study of blood T cell repertoires in COVID-19. Whole-study context: From the United States, Italy and Spain came samples of acute and convalescent COVID-19. Sources were T cells, B-cell-depleted T cells, or PBMCs; the material itself was cDNA or gDNA.

Authors' methods: The authors estimated nucleated cell counts from reference gene primer amplification. Data came from immunoSEQ multiplex PCR; TCRdb stores just in-frame clones and leaves some out. V and J calls and clone size are those listed in that table; D and trimming were worked out from the DNA. The table records some 320,000 clones, over 75% of them present only once. This CDR3 has 15 amino acids. In germline, CDR1 is KGHDR, CDR2 SFDVKD. Trimming at V came to 3 bases and at J to 3 bases, leaving 6 bases not matched to a gene. The specimen was peripheral blood. The sequence was collected from a woman between 50 and 59 years old who had recovered from COVID-19. The chain combines TRBV24-1 with TRBJ2-7; TRBD1 agrees at 8 bases. The CDR3 region has the DNA TGTGCCACCAGTGATCCTCGACAGGGGAGCTACGAGCAGTACTTC. Its protein is CATSDPRQGSYEQYF.